This T cell receptor (beta chain) stems from a study of blood T cell repertoires in COVID-19. Study summary: In each case, the material was cDNA or gDNA derived from T cells, B-cell-depleted T cells, or PBMCs.

Seattle's enrolled individuals joined amid active infection and were then monitored longitudinally. As originally analysed: Amplification of reference gene primers was used by the study to estimate nucleated cell counts. The data were produced by immunoSEQ multiplex PCR, yet TCRdb's version contains in-frame clones alone and is incomplete. V and J calls and clone size are as listed in that table; D and trimming were resolved from the DNA. The table shows around 440,000 clones, with around 88% occurring only once. Sequences were obtained from peripheral blood. The sequence was collected from a woman aged 45-59 years with COVID-19, enrolled during active disease.

CDR3 nucleotides: TGTGCCAGCAGCCCTCACGCGGTGGCAGATACGCAGTATTTT. This translates into CASSPHAVADTQYF. V is TRBV11-1 and J is TRBJ2-3, with no clear D. This CDR3 is 14 amino acids long. The V and J ends lost 5 bases and 4 bases respectively, with 13 bases between them. Germline assignment: CDR1 SGHAT and CDR2 FQDESV (reference sequence).